The source of this T cell receptor (beta chain) is a study of control samples from healthy donors and cancer patients (dated by TCRdb to the early 2020s). Library preparation employed the immunoSEQ multiplex PCR assay. TCRdb holds this immuneACCESS table with in-frame rearrangements only. Some clones are missing; in checked studies, unresolved V genes explain under half, and the rest has no known cause. This sample comprises about 410,000 clones, around nine tenths of them detected only once. Together, the top ten hold more than 6% of the sample. Unmatched junction bases come to 5, with V trimmed by 8 bases and J by 5 bases. Measured from the cysteine to the phenylalanine, the CDR3 is 12 residues long. The CDR3 DNA has 36 bases and is translated from base 1. Taken from the germline V gene, the CDR1 and CDR2 loops are MDHEN and SYDVKM. As to this clone: Its target antigen remains unknown. Qualities for individual bases were not recorded, and no much larger clone is one base off.

This sequence was found in a man between 35 and 55 years old with head and neck cancer. The rearrangement joined TRBV28 to TRBJ1-1; TRBD1 lines up with 7 middle nucleotides. Sequencing was performed on PBMCs. The sequence in DNA is TGTGCCAGCCTGACAGGGCGGACTGAAGCTTTCTTT. Its protein reads: CASLTGRTEAFF. When the CDR3 is completed using the reference TRBV28 and TRBJ1-1 genes on either side, the full variable domain is DVKVTQSSRYLVKRTGEKVFLECVQDMDHENMFWYRQDPGLGLRLIYFSYDVKMKEKGDIPEGYSVSREKKERFSLILESASTNQTSMYLCASLTGRTEAFFGQGTRLTVV.